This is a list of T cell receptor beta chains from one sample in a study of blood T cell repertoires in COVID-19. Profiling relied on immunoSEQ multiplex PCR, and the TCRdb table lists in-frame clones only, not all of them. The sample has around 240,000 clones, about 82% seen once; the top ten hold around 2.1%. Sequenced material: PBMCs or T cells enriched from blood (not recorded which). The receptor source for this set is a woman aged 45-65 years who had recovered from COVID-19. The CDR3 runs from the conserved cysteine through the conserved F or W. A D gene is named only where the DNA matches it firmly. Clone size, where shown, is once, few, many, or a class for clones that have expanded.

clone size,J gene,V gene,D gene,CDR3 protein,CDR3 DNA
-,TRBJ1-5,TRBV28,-,CASISHGHNQPQHF,TGTGCCAGCATTTCGCATGGGCACAATCAGCCCCAGCATTTT
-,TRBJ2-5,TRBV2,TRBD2,CASRKQRGVETQYF,TGTGCCAGCAGGAAACAGCGGGGGGTAGAGACCCAGTACTTC
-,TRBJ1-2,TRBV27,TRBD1,CASSSGQQLAANYGYTF,TGTGCCAGCAGTTCGGGACAGCAACTCGCAGCTAACTATGGCTACACCTTC
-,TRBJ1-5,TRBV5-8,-,CASSLSWGVGGNQPQHF,TGTGCCAGCAGCTTGAGTTGGGGGGTTGGGGGTAATCAGCCCCAGCATTTT
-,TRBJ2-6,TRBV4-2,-,CASSPTWQGSGANVLTF,TGTGCCAGCAGCCCCACCTGGCAGGGGTCTGGGGCCAACGTCCTGACTTTC
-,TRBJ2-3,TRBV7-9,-,CASSPLMLDTQYF,TGTGCCAGCAGCCCTCTTATGTTAGATACGCAGTATTTT
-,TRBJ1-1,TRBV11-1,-,CASRKEHTEAFF,TGTGCCAGCAGGAAGGAGCACACTGAAGCTTTCTTT
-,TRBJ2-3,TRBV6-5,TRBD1,CASSSPRDRQGDTQYF,TGTGCCAGCAGTTCGCCCCGGGACAGACAGGGAGATACGCAGTATTTT
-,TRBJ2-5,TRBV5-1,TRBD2,CASSLGLAGWETQYF,TGCGCCAGCAGCTTGGGACTAGCGGGATGGGAGACCCAGTACTTC
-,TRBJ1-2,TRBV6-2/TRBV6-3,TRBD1,CASSQPGQGWMDGYTF,TGTGCCAGCAGTCAGCCGGGACAGGGGTGGATGGATGGCTACACCTTC
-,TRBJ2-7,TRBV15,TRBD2,CATSRASGRVYEQYF,TGTGCCACCAGCAGAGCTAGCGGGAGGGTTTACGAGCAGTACTTC
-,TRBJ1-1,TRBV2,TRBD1,CASSADRGTEAFF,TGTGCCAGCAGTGCGGACAGGGGGACTGAAGCTTTCTTT
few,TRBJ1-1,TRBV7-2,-,CASRLTRRGTEAFF,TGTGCCAGCAGACTGACACGGCGGGGCACTGAAGCTTTCTTT
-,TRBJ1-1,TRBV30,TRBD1,CACRQGGTEAFF,TGTGCCTGCAGACAGGGGGGCACTGAAGCTTTCTTT
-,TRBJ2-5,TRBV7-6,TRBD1,CASKGQVETQYF,TGTGCCAGCAAGGGACAGGTGGAGACCCAGTACTTC
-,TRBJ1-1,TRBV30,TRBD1,CAWSDGTGNTEAFF,TGTGCCTGGAGTGATGGGACAGGGAACACTGAAGCTTTCTTT
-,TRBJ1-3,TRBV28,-,CASSLFGVVGNTIYF,TGTGCCAGCAGTTTATTCGGTGTGGTTGGAAACACCATATATTTT
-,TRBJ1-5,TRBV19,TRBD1,CASSREDRGRNQPQHF,TGTGCCAGTAGTCGTGAGGACAGGGGACGTAATCAGCCCCAGCATTTT
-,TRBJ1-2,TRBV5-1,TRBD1,CASSQAGTEFFLRGYTF,TGCGCCAGCAGCCAGGCCGGGACAGAATTCTTCTTAAGGGGCTACACCTTC
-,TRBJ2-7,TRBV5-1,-,CASSFGNTGTYEQYF,TGCGCCAGCAGCTTCGGTAACACGGGGACTTACGAGCAGTACTTC
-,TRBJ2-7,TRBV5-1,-,CASSLDSGKFYEQYF,TGCGCCAGCAGCTTGGATTCGGGAAAGTTCTACGAGCAGTACTTC
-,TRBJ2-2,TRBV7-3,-,CASSPTSVPGELFF,TGTGCCAGCAGCCCAACGTCGGTCCCCGGGGAGCTGTTTTTT
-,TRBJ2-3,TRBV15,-,CATSRLASADTQYF,TGTGCCACCAGCAGACTAGCGAGCGCAGATACGCAGTATTTT
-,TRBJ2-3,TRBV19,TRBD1,CASSQDRGKGTQYF,TGTGCCAGTAGTCAGGACAGGGGGAAGGGTACGCAGTATTTT
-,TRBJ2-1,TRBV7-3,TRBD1,CASSLKGAGQGRYNEQFF,TGTGCCAGCAGCTTAAAGGGCGCGGGACAGGGGAGGTACAATGAGCAGTTCTTC
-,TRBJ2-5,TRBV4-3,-,CASSQEGRGEETQYF,TGCGCCAGCAGCCAAGAAGGGCGGGGAGAAGAGACCCAGTACTTC
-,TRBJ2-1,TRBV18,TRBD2,CASSPPIGTRSPEQFF,TGTGCCAGCTCACCACCGATTGGGACTAGATCCCCTGAGCAGTTCTTC
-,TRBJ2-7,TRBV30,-,CAWTQGNSYEQYF,TGTGCCTGGACGCAGGGAAATTCCTACGAGCAGTACTTC
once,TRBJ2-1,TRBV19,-,CASTGLNEQFF,TGTGCCAGTACAGGCCTGAATGAGCAGTTCTTC
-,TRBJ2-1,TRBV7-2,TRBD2,CASSLESSGAYNEQFF,TGTGCCAGCAGCTTAGAGTCTAGCGGAGCATACAATGAGCAGTTCTTC
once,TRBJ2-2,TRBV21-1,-,CASSRHRGRTGELFF,TGTGCCAGCAGCAGGCACAGGGGGCGGACCGGGGAGCTGTTTTTT
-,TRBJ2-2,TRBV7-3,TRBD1,CASSSGTGGVNRPGELFF,TGTGCCAGCAGCTCCGGGACAGGGGGCGTCAATAGACCCGGGGAGCTGTTTTTT
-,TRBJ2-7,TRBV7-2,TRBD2,CASSPRTGGYEQYF,TGTGCCAGCAGCCCTCGAACGGGGGGTTACGAGCAGTACTTC
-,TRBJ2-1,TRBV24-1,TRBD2,CATSDSTSGRFDEQFF,TGTGCCACCAGTGATAGTACTAGCGGGAGGTTTGATGAGCAGTTCTTC
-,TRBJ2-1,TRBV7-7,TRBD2,CASSLRTSGRGSYNEQFF,TGTGCTAGCAGCTTAAGGACTAGCGGGAGGGGCTCCTACAATGAGCAGTTCTTC
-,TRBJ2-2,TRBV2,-,CASSEGGLDTGELFF,TGTGCCAGCAGTGAAGGGGGGCTCGACACCGGGGAGCTGTTTTTT
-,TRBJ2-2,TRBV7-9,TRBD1,CASRQDRGLAGISKRELFF,TGTGCCAGCAGACAGGACAGGGGGCTCGCCGGTATCTCTAAGAGGGAGCTGTTTTTT
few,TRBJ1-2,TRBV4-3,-,CASSPLEQSNYGYTF,TGCGCCAGCAGCCCCCTGGAACAGTCCAACTATGGCTACACCTTC
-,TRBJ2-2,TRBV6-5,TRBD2,CASSYWREGRPGELFF,TGTGCCAGCAGTTACTGGCGGGAGGGCCGCCCCGGGGAGCTGTTTTTT
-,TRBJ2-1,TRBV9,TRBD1,CASSVEQGSYNEQFF,TGTGCCAGCAGCGTAGAACAGGGGTCCTACAATGAGCAGTTCTTC
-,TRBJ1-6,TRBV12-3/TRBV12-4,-,CASSLGQRSPLHF,TGTGCCAGCAGTTTAGGGCAGAGGTCACCCCTCCACTTT
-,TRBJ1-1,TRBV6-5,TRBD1,CASSRKTGTEAFF,TGTGCCAGCAGCCGCAAGACAGGGACTGAAGCTTTCTTT
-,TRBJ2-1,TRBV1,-,CTSSYSGTRFANEQFF,TGCACCAGCAGCTACTCCGGGACTAGGTTCGCCAATGAGCAGTTCTTC
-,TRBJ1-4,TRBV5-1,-,CASSGGGIANEKLFF,TGCGCCAGCAGCGGGGGGGGCATCGCTAATGAAAAACTGTTTTTT
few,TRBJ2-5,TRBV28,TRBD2,CASSRTSGRRETQYF,TGTGCCAGCAGTAGGACTAGCGGGAGACGTGAGACCCAGTACTTC